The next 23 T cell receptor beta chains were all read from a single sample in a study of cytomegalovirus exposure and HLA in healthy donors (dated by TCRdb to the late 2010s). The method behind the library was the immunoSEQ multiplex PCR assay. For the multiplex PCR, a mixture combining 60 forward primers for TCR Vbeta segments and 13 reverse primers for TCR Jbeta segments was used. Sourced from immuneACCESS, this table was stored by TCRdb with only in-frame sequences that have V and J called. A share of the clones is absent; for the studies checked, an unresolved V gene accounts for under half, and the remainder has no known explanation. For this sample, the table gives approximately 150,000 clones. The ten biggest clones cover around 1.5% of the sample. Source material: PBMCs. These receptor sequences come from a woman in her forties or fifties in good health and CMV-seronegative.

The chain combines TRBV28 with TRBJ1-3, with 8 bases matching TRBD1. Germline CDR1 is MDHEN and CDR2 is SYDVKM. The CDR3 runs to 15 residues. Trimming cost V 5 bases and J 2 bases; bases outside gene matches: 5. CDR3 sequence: CASSAGQGTGNTIYF. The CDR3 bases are TGTGCCAGCAGTGCAGGACAGGGCACTGGAAACACCATATATTTT.

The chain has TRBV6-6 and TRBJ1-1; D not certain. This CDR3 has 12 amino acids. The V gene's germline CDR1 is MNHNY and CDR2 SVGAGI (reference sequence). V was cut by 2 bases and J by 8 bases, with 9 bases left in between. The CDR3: CASSYAALEAFF. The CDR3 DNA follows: TGTGCCAGCAGTTACGCTGCGCTCGAAGCTTTCTTT.

The CDR3 spells CASSPSLGTGWRYEQYF. CDR3 DNA sequence: TGTGCCAGCAGCCCGAGCCTTGGGACAGGGTGGCGCTACGAGCAGTACTTC. This chain links TRBV7-8 with TRBJ2-7; 9 bases are shared with TRBD1. Germline V gene lookup returns CDR1 SGHVS and CDR2 FQNEAQ. The junction had 14 bases not matched to a gene; V was cut back by 5 bases and J by 3 bases. The CDR3 is 17 amino acids. Using reference TRBV7-8 and TRBJ2-7 for the parts outside the CDR3, the full variable domain is GAGVSQSPRYKVAKRGQDVALRCDPISGHVSLFWYQQALGQGPEFLTYFQNEAQLDKSGLPSDRFFAERPEGSVSTLKIQRTQQEDSAVYLCASSPSLGTGWRYEQYFGPGTRLTVT.

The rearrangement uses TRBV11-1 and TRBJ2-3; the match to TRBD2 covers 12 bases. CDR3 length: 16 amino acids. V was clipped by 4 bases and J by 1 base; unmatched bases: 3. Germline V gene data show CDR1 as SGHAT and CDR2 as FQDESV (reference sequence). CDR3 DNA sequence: TGTGCCAGCAGCTCGAGGACTAGCGGGGGCACAGATACGCAGTATTTT. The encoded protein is CASSSRTSGGTDTQYF.

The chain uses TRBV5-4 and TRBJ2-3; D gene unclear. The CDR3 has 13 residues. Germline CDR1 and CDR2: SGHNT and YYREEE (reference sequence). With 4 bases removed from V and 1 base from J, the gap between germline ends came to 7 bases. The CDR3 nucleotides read TGTGCCAGCAGCCCGACTCGCACAGATACGCAGTATTTT. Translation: CASSPTRTDTQYF.

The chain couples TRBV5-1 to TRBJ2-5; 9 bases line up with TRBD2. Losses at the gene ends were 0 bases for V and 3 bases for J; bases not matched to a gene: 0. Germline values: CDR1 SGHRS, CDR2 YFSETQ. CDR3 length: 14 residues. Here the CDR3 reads CASSLGGREETQYF. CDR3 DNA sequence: TGCGCCAGCAGCTTGGGCGGGAGGGAAGAGACCCAGTACTTC.

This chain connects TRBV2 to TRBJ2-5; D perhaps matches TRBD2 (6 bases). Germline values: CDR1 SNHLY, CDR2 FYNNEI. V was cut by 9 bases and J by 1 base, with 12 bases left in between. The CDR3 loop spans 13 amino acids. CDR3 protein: CASGGSGQETQYF. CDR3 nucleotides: TGTGCCAGTGGGGGGTCGGGCCAAGAGACCCAGTACTTC.

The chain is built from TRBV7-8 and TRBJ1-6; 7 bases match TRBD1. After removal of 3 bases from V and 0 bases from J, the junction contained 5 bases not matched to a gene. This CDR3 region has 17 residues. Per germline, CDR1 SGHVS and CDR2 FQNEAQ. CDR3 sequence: CASSFQGGVSYNSPLHF. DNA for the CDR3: TGTGCCAGCAGCTTTCAGGGGGGAGTCTCCTATAATTCACCCCTCCACTTT.

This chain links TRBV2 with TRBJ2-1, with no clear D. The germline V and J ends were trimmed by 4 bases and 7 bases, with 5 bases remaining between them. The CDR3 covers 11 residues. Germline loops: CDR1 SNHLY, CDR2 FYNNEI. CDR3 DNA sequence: TGTGCCAGCAGTGTCGTAAATGAGCAGTTCTTC. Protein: CASSVVNEQFF.

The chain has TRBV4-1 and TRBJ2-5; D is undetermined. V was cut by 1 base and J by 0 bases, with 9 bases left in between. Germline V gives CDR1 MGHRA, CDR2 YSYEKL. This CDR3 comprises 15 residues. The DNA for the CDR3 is TGCGCCAGCAGCCAAGTAAGCGAAAACCAAGAGACCCAGTACTTC. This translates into CASSQVSENQETQYF.

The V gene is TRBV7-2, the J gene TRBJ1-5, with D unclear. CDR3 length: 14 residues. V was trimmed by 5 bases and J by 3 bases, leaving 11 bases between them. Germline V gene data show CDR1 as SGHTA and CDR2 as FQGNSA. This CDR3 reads CASSLDGVNQPQHF. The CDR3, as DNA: TGTGCCAGCAGCCTCGACGGGGTCAATCAGCCCCAGCATTTT.

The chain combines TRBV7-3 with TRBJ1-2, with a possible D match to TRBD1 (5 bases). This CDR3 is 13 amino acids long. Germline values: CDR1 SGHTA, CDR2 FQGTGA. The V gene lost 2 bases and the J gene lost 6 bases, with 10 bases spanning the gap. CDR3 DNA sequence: TGTGCCAGCAGCTTAGCCGCAGGGAATGGCTACACCTTC. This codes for CASSLAAGNGYTF.

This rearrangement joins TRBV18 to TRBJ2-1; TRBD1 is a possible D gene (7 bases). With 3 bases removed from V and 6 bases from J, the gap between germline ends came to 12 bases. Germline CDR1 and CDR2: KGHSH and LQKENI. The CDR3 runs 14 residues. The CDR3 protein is CASSPTRDSNEQFF. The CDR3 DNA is TGTGCCAGCTCACCGACTAGGGACAGCAATGAGCAGTTCTTC.

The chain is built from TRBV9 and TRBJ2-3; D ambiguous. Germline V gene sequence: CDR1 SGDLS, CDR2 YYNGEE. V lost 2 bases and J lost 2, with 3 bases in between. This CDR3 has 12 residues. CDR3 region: CASSVNTDTQYF. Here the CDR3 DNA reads TGTGCCAGCAGCGTCAACACAGATACGCAGTATTTT.

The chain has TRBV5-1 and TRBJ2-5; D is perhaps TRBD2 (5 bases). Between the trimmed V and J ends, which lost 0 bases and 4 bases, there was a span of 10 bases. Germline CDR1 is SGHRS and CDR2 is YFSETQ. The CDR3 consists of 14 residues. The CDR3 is CASSLATRGETQYF. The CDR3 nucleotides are TGCGCCAGCAGCTTGGCCACTAGAGGAGAGACCCAGTACTTC.

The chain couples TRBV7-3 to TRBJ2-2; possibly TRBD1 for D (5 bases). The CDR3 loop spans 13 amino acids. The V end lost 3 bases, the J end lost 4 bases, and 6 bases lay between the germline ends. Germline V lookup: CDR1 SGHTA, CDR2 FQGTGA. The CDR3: CASSFDSTGELFF. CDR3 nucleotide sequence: TGTGCCAGCAGCTTTGACAGCACCGGGGAGCTGTTTTTT.

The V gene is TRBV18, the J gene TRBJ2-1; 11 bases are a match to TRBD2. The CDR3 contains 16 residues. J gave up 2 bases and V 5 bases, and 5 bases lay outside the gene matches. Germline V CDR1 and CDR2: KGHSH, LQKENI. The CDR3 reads CASSSTSGMTYNEQFF. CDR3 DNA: TGTGCCAGCTCATCGACTAGCGGGATGACCTACAATGAGCAGTTCTTC.

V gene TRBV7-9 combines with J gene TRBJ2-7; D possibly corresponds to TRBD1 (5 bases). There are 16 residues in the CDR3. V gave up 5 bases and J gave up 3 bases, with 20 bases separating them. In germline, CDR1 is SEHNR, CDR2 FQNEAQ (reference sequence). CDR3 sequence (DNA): TGTGCCAGCAGCGCAGGGCTCGGCAGGCTGGTCTACGAGCAGTACTTC. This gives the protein CASSAGLGRLVYEQYF.

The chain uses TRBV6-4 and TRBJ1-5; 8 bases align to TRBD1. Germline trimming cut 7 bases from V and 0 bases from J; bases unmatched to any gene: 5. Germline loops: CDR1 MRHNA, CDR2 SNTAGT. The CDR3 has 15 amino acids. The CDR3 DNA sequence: TGTGCCAGCACTACCGGGACAGGTAGCAATCAGCCCCAGCATTTT. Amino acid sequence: CASTTGTGSNQPQHF.

The chain's CDR3 is CASSPLPSEDGELFF. DNA of the CDR3: TGTGCCAGCTCACCACTCCCTAGCGAGGACGGGGAGCTGTTTTTT. This chain links TRBV18 with TRBJ2-2; a possible D gene is TRBD2 (6 bases). The CDR3 is made up of 15 amino acids. Germline lookup yields CDR1 KGHSH and CDR2 LQKENI. With 1 base removed from V and 7 bases from J, the gap between germline ends came to 13 bases.

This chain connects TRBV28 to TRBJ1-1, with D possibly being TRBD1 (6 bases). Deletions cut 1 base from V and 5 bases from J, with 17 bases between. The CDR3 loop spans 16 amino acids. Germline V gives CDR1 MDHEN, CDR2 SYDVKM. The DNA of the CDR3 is TGTGCCAGCAGTTTATCGGGTGGCAGGGGAAGGACTGAAGCTTTCTTT. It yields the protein CASSLSGGRGRTEAFF.

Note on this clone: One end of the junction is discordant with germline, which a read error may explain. CDR3 in amino acids: CTSSYGTSRRGEQYF. CDR3 nucleotides: TGTACCAGCAGTTACGGGACTAGCCGGAGAGGAGAGCAGTACTTC. The chain couples TRBV6-6 to TRBJ2-7, with 9 bases aligning to TRBD2. The CDR3 contains 15 residues. Germline CDR1 is MNHNY and CDR2 is SVGAGI (reference sequence).

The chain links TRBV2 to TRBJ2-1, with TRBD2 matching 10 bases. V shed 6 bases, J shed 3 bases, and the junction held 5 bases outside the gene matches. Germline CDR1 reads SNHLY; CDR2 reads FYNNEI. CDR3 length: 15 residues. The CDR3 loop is CASRAGLAIYNEQFF. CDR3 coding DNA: TGTGCCAGCAGAGCGGGACTAGCGATCTACAATGAGCAGTTCTTC.